Reported below is one T cell receptor beta chain. Regarding treatment: oral pan-JAK inhibitor, 5-10 mg twice daily. These data originate in a study of CD8+ T cells in alopecia areata. RNA was isolated and reverse transcribed to cDNA, the sequencing template. TCRdb keeps only in-frame clones here, not all; method: immunoSEQ multiplex PCR. Of 200,000 to 250,000 clones listed, 40% to 45% are singletons. The receptor's source is a human donor with alopecia areata. Sequenced material: CD4+ T cells sorted from blood, taken at approximately week 36, from a patient treated with tofacitinib.

The CDR3 DNA reads TGTGCCAGCAGTTATCGTCCGATCGGGTCCAAAAACATTCAGTACTTC. It is translated as CASSYRPIGSKNIQYF. The chain is built from TRBV6-5 and TRBJ2-4, with unresolved D. Germline values: CDR1 MNHEY, CDR2 SVGAGI. This CDR3 is built from 16 residues. The ends were cut back, 3 bases at V and 2 bases at J, with 14 bases in the middle.